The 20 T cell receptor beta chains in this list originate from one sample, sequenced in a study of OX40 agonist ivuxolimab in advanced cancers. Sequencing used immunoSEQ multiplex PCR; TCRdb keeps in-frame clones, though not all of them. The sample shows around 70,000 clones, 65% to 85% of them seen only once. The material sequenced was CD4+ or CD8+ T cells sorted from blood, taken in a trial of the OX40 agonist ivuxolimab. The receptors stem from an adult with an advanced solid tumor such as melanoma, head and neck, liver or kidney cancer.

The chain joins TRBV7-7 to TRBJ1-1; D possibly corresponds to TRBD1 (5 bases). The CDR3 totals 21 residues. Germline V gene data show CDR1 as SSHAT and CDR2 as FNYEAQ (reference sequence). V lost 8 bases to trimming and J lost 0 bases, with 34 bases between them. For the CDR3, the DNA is TGTGCCAGCCGCGGGGGGAGGGCACCCAAGGGGAGCCGTTCCATGAACACTGAAGCTTTCTTT. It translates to CASRGGRAPKGSRSMNTEAFF.

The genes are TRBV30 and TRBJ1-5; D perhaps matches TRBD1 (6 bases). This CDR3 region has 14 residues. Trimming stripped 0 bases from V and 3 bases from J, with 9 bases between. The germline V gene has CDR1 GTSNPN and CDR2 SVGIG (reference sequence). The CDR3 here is CAWSVTGPNQPQHF. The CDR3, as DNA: TGTGCCTGGAGTGTAACAGGGCCCAATCAGCCCCAGCATTTT.

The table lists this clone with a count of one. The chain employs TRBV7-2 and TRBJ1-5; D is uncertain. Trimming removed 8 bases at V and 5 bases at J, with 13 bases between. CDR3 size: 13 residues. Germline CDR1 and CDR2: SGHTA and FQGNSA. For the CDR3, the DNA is TGTGCCAGCGCTGCCCTATTCGATCAGCCCCAGCATTTT. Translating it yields CASAALFDQPQHF.

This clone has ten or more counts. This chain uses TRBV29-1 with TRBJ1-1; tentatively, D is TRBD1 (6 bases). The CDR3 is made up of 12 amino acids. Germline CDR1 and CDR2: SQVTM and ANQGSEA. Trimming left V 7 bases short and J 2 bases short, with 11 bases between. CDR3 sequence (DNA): TGCAGCGGAAACAGGGAAAACACTGAAGCTTTCTTT. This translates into CSGNRENTEAFF.

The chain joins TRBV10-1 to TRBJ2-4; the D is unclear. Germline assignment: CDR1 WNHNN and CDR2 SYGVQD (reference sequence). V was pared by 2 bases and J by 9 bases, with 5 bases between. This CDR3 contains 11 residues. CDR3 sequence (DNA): TGCGCCAGCAGTGAGAACCGCATTCAGTACTTC. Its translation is CASSENRIQYF.

The CDR3 DNA reads TGTGCCAGTAGTATTTTGGCGGGGGGCTCCTACAATGAGCAGTTCTTC. Its translation is CASSILAGGSYNEQFF. The chain recombines TRBV19 with TRBJ2-1; TRBD2 matches at 8 bases. The CDR3 consists of 16 residues. From germline, CDR1 is LNHDA and CDR2 SQIVND (reference sequence). The V gene end was trimmed by 3 bases and the J gene end by 0 bases; junction bases not matched to a gene: 4.

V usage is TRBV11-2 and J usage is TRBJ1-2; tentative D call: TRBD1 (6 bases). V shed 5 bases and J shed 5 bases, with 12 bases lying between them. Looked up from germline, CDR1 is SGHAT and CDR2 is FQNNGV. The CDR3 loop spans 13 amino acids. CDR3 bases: TGTGCCAGCAGCCTAGGACAGTTATATGGCTACACCTTC. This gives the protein CASSLGQLYGYTF. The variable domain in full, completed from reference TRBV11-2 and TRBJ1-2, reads EAGVAQSPRYKIIEKRQSVAFWCNPISGHATLYWYQQILGQGPKLLIQFQNNGVVDDSQLPKDRFSAERLKGVDSTLKIQPAKLEDSAVYLCASSLGQLYGYTFGSGTRLTVV.

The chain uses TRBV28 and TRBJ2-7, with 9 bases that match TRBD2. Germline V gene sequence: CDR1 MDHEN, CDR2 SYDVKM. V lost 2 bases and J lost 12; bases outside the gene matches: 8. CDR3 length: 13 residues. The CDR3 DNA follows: TGTGCCAGCAGTTTACTGGCGGGAGGGCTTCTGTACTTC. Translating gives CASSLLAGGLLYF.

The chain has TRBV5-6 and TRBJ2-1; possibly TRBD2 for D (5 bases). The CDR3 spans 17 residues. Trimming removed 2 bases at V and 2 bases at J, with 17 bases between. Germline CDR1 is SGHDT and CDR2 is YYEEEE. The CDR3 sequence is CASSFPPTSGPYNEQFF. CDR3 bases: TGTGCCAGCAGCTTCCCCCCGACGAGCGGTCCCTACAATGAGCAGTTCTTC.

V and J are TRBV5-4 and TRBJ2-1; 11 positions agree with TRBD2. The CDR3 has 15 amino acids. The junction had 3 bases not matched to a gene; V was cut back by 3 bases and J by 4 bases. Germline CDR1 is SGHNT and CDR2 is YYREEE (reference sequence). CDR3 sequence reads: CASSSGTSGYNEQFF. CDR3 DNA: TGTGCCAGCAGCTCCGGGACTAGCGGATACAATGAGCAGTTCTTC.

The CDR3 here is CASSLMLAGDNEQFF. The CDR3 DNA follows: TGTGCCAGCAGCTTAATGCTAGCGGGGGACAATGAGCAGTTCTTC. This rearrangement joins TRBV7-8 to TRBJ2-1; TRBD2 matches 10 bases. With V trimmed by 2 bases and J by 5 bases, 3 bases remained unmatched. The CDR3 runs to 15 residues. Germline loops: CDR1 SGHVS, CDR2 FQNEAQ.

The CDR3 bases are TGTGCCAGCAGCCCAAGGGGGGCCAGCACAGATACGCAGTATTTT. Translated: CASSPRGASTDTQYF. The chain recombines TRBV9 with TRBJ2-3; either TRBD1 or TRBD2 may supply D (6 bases each). V shed 4 bases and J shed 0 bases, with 12 bases lying between them. Germline V gives CDR1 SGDLS, CDR2 YYNGEE. The CDR3 covers 15 residues.

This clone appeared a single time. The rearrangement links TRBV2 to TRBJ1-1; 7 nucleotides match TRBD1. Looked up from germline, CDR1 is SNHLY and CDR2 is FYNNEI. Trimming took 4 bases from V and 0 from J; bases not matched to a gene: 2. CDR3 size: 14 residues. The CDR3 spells CASSGQGLNTEAFF. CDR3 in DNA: TGTGCCAGCAGTGGACAGGGTCTGAACACTGAAGCTTTCTTT.

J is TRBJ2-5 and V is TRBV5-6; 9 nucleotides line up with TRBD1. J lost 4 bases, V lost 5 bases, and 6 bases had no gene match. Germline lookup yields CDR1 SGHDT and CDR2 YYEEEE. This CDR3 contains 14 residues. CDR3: CASSHRGPGETQYF. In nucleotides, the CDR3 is TGTGCCAGCAGTCACAGGGGGCCTGGAGAGACCCAGTACTTC.

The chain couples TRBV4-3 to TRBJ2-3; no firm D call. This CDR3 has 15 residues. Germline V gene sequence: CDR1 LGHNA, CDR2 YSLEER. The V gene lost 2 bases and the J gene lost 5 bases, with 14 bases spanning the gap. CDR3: CASSQYGVQGDTQYF. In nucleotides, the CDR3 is TGCGCCAGCAGCCAATATGGCGTGCAAGGAGATACGCAGTATTTT.

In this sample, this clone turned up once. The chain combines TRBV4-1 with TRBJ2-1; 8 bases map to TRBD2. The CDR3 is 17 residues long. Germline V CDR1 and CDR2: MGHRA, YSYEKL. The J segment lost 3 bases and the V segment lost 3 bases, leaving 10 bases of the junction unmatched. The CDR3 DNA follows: TGCGCCAGCAGCCATCCTTCAGGGGCGGGGGGCTACAATGAGCAGTTCTTC. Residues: CASSHPSGAGGYNEQFF.

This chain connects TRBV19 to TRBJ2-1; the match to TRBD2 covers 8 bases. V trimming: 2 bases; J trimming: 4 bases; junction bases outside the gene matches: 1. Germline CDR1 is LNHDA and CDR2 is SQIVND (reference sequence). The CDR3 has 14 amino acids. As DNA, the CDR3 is TGTGCCAGTAGTATACGCGGGGGGTACAATGAGCAGTTCTTC. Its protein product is CASSIRGGYNEQFF.

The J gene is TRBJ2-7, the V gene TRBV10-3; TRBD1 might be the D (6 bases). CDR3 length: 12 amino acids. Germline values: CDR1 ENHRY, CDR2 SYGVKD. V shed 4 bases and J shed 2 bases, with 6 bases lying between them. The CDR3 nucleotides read TGTGCCATCAGTGCAGGGGCCTACGAGCAGTACTTC. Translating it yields CAISAGAYEQYF.

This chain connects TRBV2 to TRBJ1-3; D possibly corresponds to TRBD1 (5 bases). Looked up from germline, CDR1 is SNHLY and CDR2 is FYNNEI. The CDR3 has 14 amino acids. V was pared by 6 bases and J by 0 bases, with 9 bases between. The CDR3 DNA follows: TGTGCCAGCAGCGTCGACAGCTCTGGAAACACCATATATTTT. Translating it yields CASSVDSSGNTIYF.

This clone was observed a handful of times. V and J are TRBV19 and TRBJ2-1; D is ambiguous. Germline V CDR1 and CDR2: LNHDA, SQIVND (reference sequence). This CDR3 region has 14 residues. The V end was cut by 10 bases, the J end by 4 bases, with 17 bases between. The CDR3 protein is CATNRALDYNEQFF. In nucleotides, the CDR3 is TGTGCCACTAACCGGGCGCTCGATTACAATGAGCAGTTCTTC.